Listed below are T cell receptor beta chains from one sample, sequenced in a study of cytomegalovirus exposure and HLA in healthy donors. Repertoires were generated with immunoSEQ multiplex PCR, while TCRdb's copy carries only in-frame clones and drops some. The sample contains hundreds of thousands of clones, more than 75% of which appear only once. The sample consisted of PBMCs. These receptors were collected from a woman between 18 and 30 years old in good health and CMV-seropositive. The CDR3 runs from the conserved cysteine through the conserved F or W. The order of the fields is clone size, J gene, D gene, V gene, CDR3 protein, CDR3 DNA. D genes are given only for firm matches. The listing skips clone size in some rows; elsewhere it reads once, few, many or a size class.

>.|TRBJ2-6|TRBD1|TRBV7-3
CASSPIGTATSGANVLTF
TGTGCCAGCAGCCCAATAGGGACAGCCACCTCTGGGGCCAACGTCCTGACTTTC
>.|TRBJ2-7|.|TRBV5-6
CASSPRKGEGSSYEQYF
TGTGCCAGCAGCCCCCGTAAGGGGGAGGGGAGCTCCTACGAGCAGTACTTC
>.|TRBJ2-7|.|TRBV7-8
CASSLDNSNSYEQYF
TGTGCCAGCAGCCTAGACAATTCCAACTCCTACGAGCAGTACTTC
>.|TRBJ1-4|.|TRBV4-1
CASRDSGSTNEKLFF
TGCGCCAGCAGGGACTCTGGCTCCACTAATGAAAAACTGTTTTTT
>.|TRBJ2-3|.|TRBV27
CASSLSTATDTQYF
TGTGCCAGCAGTTTATCGACTGCAACAGATACGCAGTATTTT
>.|TRBJ2-2|TRBD2|TRBV10-3
CAIRAGLAGGRNTGELFF
TGTGCCATCAGGGCGGGGCTAGCGGGAGGTCGGAACACCGGGGAGCTGTTTTTT
>.|TRBJ2-7|TRBD2|TRBV4-2
CASSYEGTSPYEQYF
TGTGCCAGCAGCTACGAAGGGACTAGCCCCTACGAGCAGTACTTC
>.|TRBJ1-4|.|TRBV18
CASSKKGDEKLFF
TGTGCCAGCTCCAAAAAGGGGGATGAAAAACTGTTTTTT
>.|TRBJ2-7|.|TRBV5-4
CAVHPVLSSYEQYF
TGTGCCGTACACCCCGTTTTAAGCTCCTACGAGCAGTACTTC
>.|TRBJ1-2|.|TRBV28
CASSPGFGDGYTF
TGTGCCAGCAGTCCAGGGTTCGGCGATGGCTACACCTTC
>.|TRBJ1-1|.|TRBV28
CASSLAGNTEAFF
TGTGCCAGCAGTTTAGCGGGTAACACTGAAGCTTTCTTT
>.|TRBJ1-4|.|TRBV5-4
CASSPQGRSEKLFF
TGTGCCAGCAGCCCACAGGGAAGGAGCGAAAAACTGTTTTTT
>.|TRBJ2-3|.|TRBV29-1
CSVEWRAGWKDTQYF
TGCAGCGTTGAATGGAGGGCAGGGTGGAAAGATACGCAGTATTTT
>.|TRBJ2-5|.|TRBV6-1
CASSEVQGPETQYF
TGTGCCAGCAGTGAAGTCCAGGGGCCAGAGACCCAGTACTTC
>once|TRBJ1-1|TRBD1|TRBV9
CASSVESGTGMMNTEAFF
TGTGCCAGCAGCGTAGAGTCCGGGACAGGGATGATGAACACTGAAGCTTTCTTT
>.|TRBJ2-1|TRBD2|TRBV7-3
CASSLRLAAINEQFF
TGTGCCAGCAGCTTAAGGCTAGCGGCGATCAATGAGCAGTTCTTC
>.|TRBJ2-1|TRBD1|TRBV2
CANDRGVVNEQFF
TGTGCCAACGACAGGGGGGTTGTCAATGAGCAGTTCTTC